The sequence of this T cell receptor beta chain was determined in a study of long-term antiretroviral therapy in people with HIV. Study-level results: Older ART regimens were possibly in use when the blood was collected between 2004 and 2017. The clones with expansion before ART were dominant in the repertoire at all time points.

Researchers report immunoSEQ v3.0 was run at survey level. Sequencing efforts were directed toward about 35,000-50,000 T-cell genomes per sample. The assay was immunoSEQ multiplex PCR, and TCRdb's table has in-frame clones only and misses some. The data hold more than 25,000 clones, with under 85% observed a single time. To note about this clone: What it binds is unknown.

Germline assignment: CDR1 MNHNY and CDR2 SVGAGI (reference sequence). The V and J ends lost 2 bases and 0 bases respectively, with 5 bases between them. This CDR3 has 14 amino acids. The chain combines TRBV6-6 with TRBJ1-5; no clear D gene. The sequences come from unsorted PBMCs, collected 2.1 years after starting antiretroviral therapy. The receptor comes from a man between 25 and 39 years old with HIV. The CDR3 reads CASSYGFSNQPQHF. As DNA, the CDR3 is TGTGCCAGCAGTTACGGTTTTAGCAATCAGCCCCAGCATTTT.